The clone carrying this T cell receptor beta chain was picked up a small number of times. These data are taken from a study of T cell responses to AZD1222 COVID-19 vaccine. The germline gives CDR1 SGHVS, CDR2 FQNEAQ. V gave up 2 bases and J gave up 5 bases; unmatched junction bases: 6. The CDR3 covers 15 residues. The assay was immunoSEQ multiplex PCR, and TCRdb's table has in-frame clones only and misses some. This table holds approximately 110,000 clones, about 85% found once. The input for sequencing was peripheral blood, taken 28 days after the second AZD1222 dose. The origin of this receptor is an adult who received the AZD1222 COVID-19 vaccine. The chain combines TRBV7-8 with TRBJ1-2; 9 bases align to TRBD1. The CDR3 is CASSLLTGGAYGYTF. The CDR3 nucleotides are TGTGCCAGCAGCTTATTAACAGGGGGCGCATATGGCTACACCTTC.